A single TCR beta chain is shown here with its context. Its cognate antigen is unknown. This sample is drawn from a study of T cell clusters in autoimmune cytopenias. Looked up from germline, CDR1 is PRHDT and CDR2 is FYEKMQ (reference sequence). This CDR3 contains 13 residues. TRB was amplified by touch-down multiplex PCR, primer pools A and B combined. TCRdb reprocessed the multiplex PCR reads and reports one entry per CDR3 protein, with no DNA. The table lists about 3,100 distinct CDR3 sequences. Study results and caveats: Active autoimmune hepatitis patients had roughly 3-fold fewer exclusive TRB clusters than healthy donors. TRB repertoire shifts in secondary cytopenia and chronic lymphocytic leukemia mostly reflected lymphoma, not autoimmunity. Clustering suggested that physiological T cell clusters were missing in primary autoimmune cytopenia patients.

TRB amplification used roughly 250 ng of peripheral blood genomic DNA. This rearrangement joins TRBV13 to TRBJ1-2; TCRdb reports TRBD1, a call that lacks DNA to check it against. Source material: peripheral blood. This TCR derives from a human donor with an autoimmune cytopenia or autoimmune hepatitis (not recorded which). This CDR3 is CASRPRDPLGYTF.